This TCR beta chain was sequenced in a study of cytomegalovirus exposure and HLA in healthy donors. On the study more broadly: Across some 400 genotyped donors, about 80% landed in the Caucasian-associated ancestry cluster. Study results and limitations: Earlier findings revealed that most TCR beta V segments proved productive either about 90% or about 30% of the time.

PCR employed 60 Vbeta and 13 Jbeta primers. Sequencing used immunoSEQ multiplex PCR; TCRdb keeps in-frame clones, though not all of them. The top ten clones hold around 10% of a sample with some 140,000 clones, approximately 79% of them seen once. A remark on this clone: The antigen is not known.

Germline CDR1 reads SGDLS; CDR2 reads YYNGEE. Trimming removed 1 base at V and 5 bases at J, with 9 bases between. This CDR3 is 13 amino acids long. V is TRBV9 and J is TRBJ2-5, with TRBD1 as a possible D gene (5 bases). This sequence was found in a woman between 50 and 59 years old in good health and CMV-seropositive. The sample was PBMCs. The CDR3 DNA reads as TGTGCCAGCAGCGTACAGGGATCTGAGACCCAGTACTTC. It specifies CASSVQGSETQYF.